This TCR beta chain was sequenced in a study of T cell responses to AZD1222 COVID-19 vaccine. The study, taken as a whole, reports: Spike-specific TCR breadth and depth both grew after two AZD1222 doses.

Trimming took off 5 bases at V and 7 bases at J, with 12 bases between the two ends. CDR3 length: 12 amino acids. Points on this clone: What it binds is not known.

Assay used: immunoSEQ multiplex PCR; TCRdb lists only in-frame clones, some missing. The repertoire holds 150,000 to 200,000 clones, with 87% as singletons. The chain carries TRBV12-3 or TRBV12-4 and TRBJ2-7; no clear D. This specimen consisted of peripheral blood, obtained on day 0 of MenACWY control vaccination. The sequence was collected from an adult in good health. The CDR3 region is CASSPGVQEQYF. DNA of the CDR3: TGTGCCAGCAGTCCTGGTGTTCAAGAGCAGTACTTC.